These T cell receptor beta chains were read from a single sample in a study of T-cell memory formation after mild COVID-19. TCRdb re-called the 5' RACE reads with MiXCR, one entry per CDR3 protein. The sample yields some 150,000 distinct CDR3 sequences, 15% to 20% seen once. What was sequenced was PBMCs or a T cell subset sorted from them (not recorded which). Receptors were obtained from an adult woman who had mild COVID-19 (a few samples of this study predate the infection). Cell type and time point are not known. Each CDR3 is given with its conserved first and last residue. A D gene is named only where the DNA matches it firmly. The size of a clone is reported for some rows only, either as once, few or many, or as a class for expanded clones.

size	V	D	J	DNA	CDR3
-	TRBV5-1	TRBD1	TRBJ2-1	TGCGCCAGCAGCTTGGGTGGGACAGGGGGCACGAGGAATGAGCAGTTCTTC	CASSLGGTGGTRNEQFF
-	TRBV28	TRBD1	TRBJ2-7	TGTGCCAGCAGCAGACAGGGGAAGACCTACGAGCAGTACTTC	CASSRQGKTYEQYF
-	TRBV4-3	TRBD2	TRBJ2-7	TGCGCCAGCAGCCAAGATTTACTAGCGGGAACCTACGAGCAGTACTTC	CASSQDLLAGTYEQYF
-	TRBV14	-	TRBJ1-1	TGTGCCAGCAGCCCCTCCCGGGTGGGCTTGGCTGAAGCTTTCTTT	CASSPSRVGLAEAFF
-	TRBV14	-	TRBJ2-2	TGTGCCAGCAGCCGGAATCCCACCGGGGAGCTGTTTTTT	CASSRNPTGELFF
few	TRBV24-1	-	TRBJ2-5	TGTGCCACCAGTGACGCCGGTCTGGCCGGGGAGACCCAGTACTTC	CATSDAGLAGETQYF
few	TRBV7-9	-	TRBJ2-5	TGTGCCAGCAGCCCCCCAGGAGGAGAGACCCAGTACTTC	CASSPPGGETQYF
few	TRBV7-2	TRBD2	TRBJ2-1	TGTGCCAGCAGCTTAACAATAGCGGGAGGGCTCAGGGAGCAGTTCTTC	CASSLTIAGGLREQFF
few	TRBV12-3/TRBV12-4	TRBD2	TRBJ2-7	TGTGCCAGCAGGCTGACTAGCGGGGGTTACGAGCAGTACTTC	CASRLTSGGYEQYF
-	TRBV12-3/TRBV12-4	-	TRBJ2-3	TGTGCCAGCAGTCCCCCGGCCCGAGATACGCAGTATTTT	CASSPPARDTQYF
-	TRBV27	TRBD2	TRBJ2-7	TGTGCCAGCAGTTTCCGTAGCGGGAGGTTCAACGAGCAGTACTTC	CASSFRSGRFNEQYF
-	TRBV20-1	-	TRBJ1-1	TGCAGTGCTAGAGGGGGGAGTGGGAACACTGAAGCTTTCTTT	CSARGGSGNTEAFF
-	TRBV20-1	TRBD2	TRBJ2-1	TGCAGTGCTAGGGCGAGACTAGCACACAATGAGCAGTTCTTC	CSARARLAHNEQFF
few	TRBV4-3	-	TRBJ2-7	TGCGCCAGCAGCCAAGATATACTCAGTTGGCAGGACCGCTCCTACGAGCAGTACTTC	CASSQDILSWQDRSYEQYF
-	TRBV7-2	TRBD2	TRBJ2-3	TGTGCCAGCAGCCCCTCCACCCCGGGAGGGCCTAGAGATACGCAGTATTTT	CASSPSTPGGPRDTQYF
-	TRBV20-1	-	TRBJ2-1	TGCAGTGCTTACACTCATGAGCAGTTCTTC	CSAYTHEQFF
-	TRBV3-1	TRBD2	TRBJ2-1	TGTGCCAGCAGCCAGGGGGGGTATGAGCAGTTCTTC	CASSQGGYEQFF
-	TRBV27	-	TRBJ2-1	TGTGCCAGCAGTTTAACCCACAATGAGCAGTTCTTC	CASSLTHNEQFF
-	TRBV6-5	-	TRBJ2-7	TGTGCCAGCAGTTACTCGTGGTTGTACGAGCAGTACTTC	CASSYSWLYEQYF
few	TRBV20-1	TRBD1	TRBJ1-2	TGCAGTGCTAAGTCCGGGACAGGGGGCCGGTATGGCTACACCTTC	CSAKSGTGGRYGYTF
few	TRBV14	-	TRBJ2-2	TGTGCCAGCAGCCCCCAGAGTACCGGGGAGCTGTTTTTT	CASSPQSTGELFF
-	TRBV7-8	-	TRBJ2-3	TGTGCCAGCAGCCCCACCCGGGGCACAGATACGCAGTATTTT	CASSPTRGTDTQYF
many	TRBV7-9	TRBD1	TRBJ2-3	TGTGCCAGCAGCTCTGGACAGGGGAGGGCAGATACGCAGTATTTT	CASSSGQGRADTQYF
-	TRBV20-1	-	TRBJ1-2	TGCAGTGCCAACTTAGGGGGTCGGGCCACCTTC	CSANLGGRATF
few	TRBV7-8	-	TRBJ2-2	TGTGCCAGCAGCACAAAGGTCCAAACCGGGGAGCTGTTTTTT	CASSTKVQTGELFF
-	TRBV5-1	-	TRBJ1-5	TGCGCCAGCAGGCCCGGGACCGGCAATCAGCCCCAGCATTTT	CASRPGTGNQPQHF
few	TRBV7-7	TRBD2	TRBJ2-3	TGTGCCAGCAGCCCCAGCGGGGGGGCATATAATACGCAGTATTTT	CASSPSGGAYNTQYF
few	TRBV5-1	-	TRBJ1-1	TGCGCCAGCAGCTTGGACGGGGGCGCGGTTAACACTGAAGCTTTCTTT	CASSLDGGAVNTEAFF
many	TRBV7-8	-	TRBJ2-5	TGTGCCAGCAGCCCGGGGTCAGGGGGGAAAGAGACCCAGTACTTC	CASSPGSGGKETQYF